The entry below gives a single T cell receptor (beta chain) sequence along with its context. Within its sample, this clone is large (0.1 to 1%). Its antigen is not yet known. Within one base of it there is no much larger clone, and no base qualities were kept. The sample is drawn from a study of tissue T cells after allogeneic stem cell transplantation (dated by TCRdb to the early 2020s). Turning to the overall study: If a tissue had multiple samples, a pathologist reviewed H&E sections so that samples with histologically apparent lymphocytes got priority for sequencing. The study profiled TCR beta repertoires across many tissues from research autopsies of patients with and without GVHD, plus mouse models of GVHD. On the human side, the study was prospective and observational, with no blinding or randomization.

The method was the immunoSEQ multiplex PCR assay. TCRbeta CDR3 sequencing was done by Adaptive Biotechnologies at survey depth, reporting CDR3 sequences, V/J genes, productive frequency and template counts. Amplification of TCR beta CDR3 regions started from genomic DNA instead of RNA. The source study handled its data this way. Jensen-Shannon divergence was used to quantify pairwise repertoire overlap between tissues, with a value of 1 indicating complete divergence and a value of 0 indicating identical repertoires. Tissues were grouped by single-linkage agglomerative hierarchical clustering of pairwise JSD values, and the clustering results were shown as dendrograms. All patient samples were analyzed with GLIPH2 using simulation_depth 1000, kmer_min_depth 3 and cdr3_length_cutoff 8, and only groups containing more than two unique CDR3s were kept. A standardized tissue-overlap score extrapolated Jaccard GLIPH-group overlap across patients to a standard repertoire size of 1000 clones. To look at how diversity was associated with clinical or experimental variables, linear mixed-effect models were used, with tissue treated as a fixed effect and individual treated as a random effect. TCRdb took this table from immuneACCESS and kept in-frame rearrangements with V and J called. Such tables lack part of the clones; where checked against another copy, unresolved V genes explain under half of the gap, and the rest is unexplained. Clonal size and the V and J genes are those of that table, whereas D and trimming came from the DNA. The sample table shows roughly 25,000 clones, and less than 85% are seen once. The top ten clones comprise approximately 8% of the sample.

Summary of the overall study and its limitations: Not many T cell clones showed up in more than one patient, yet clustering based on motifs uncovered repertoire signatures that were shared across patients in a tissue-specific way. In both patients and mice, only a limited portion of the TCR repertoire detected in tissues was captured by blood and spleen T cells. The study did not determine which tissue TCRs were alloreactive or antigen-specific, and some clones might have been persisting host cells. Sampling depth was acknowledged as a limitation, and the patient cohort was both small and clinically heterogeneous. No blood samples were available from the non-GVHD comparator patients. Within patients, how anatomically similar tissues were was a major factor shaping TCR repertoire composition, regardless of disease or transplant status.

The time point label on this specimen signifies: human tissue collected at research (rapid) autopsy. Three non-HCT comparator patients with other cancers, who had at least five GI tract samples and no known GI disease at death, were retrospectively selected. After a median post-mortem interval of around 10 hours, the autopsy tissues collected included GI sites spanning esophagus to rectum, along with liver, skin and lymphoid organs including spleen. Each autopsy specimen was cut in two, with one portion flash-frozen in liquid nitrogen and the remainder formalin-fixed, and the outer muscle layers of GI specimens were removed. To extract genomic DNA from frozen tissues, either the Mag-Bind Blood & Tissue DNA HDQ 96 Kit on a Chemagic 360 or the DNeasy Blood & Tissue Kit was used. Because of concern about red blood cell contamination, extracted DNA was further purified using the Genomic DNA Clean & Concentrator-25 kit.

The junction shows trimming of 9 bases on V and 3 bases on J, and the gene matches do not reach 11 bases of it. Counted from cysteine to phenylalanine, this CDR3 has 15 amino acids. Only the CDR3 part of the read is kept: 45 bases, read in frame from the first base. For CDR1 and CDR2, the germline V gene lists MNHEY and SVGAGI. The receptor chain draws on TRBV6-5 and TRBJ1-1, and TRBD1 aligns with 9 junction nucleotides. The sample was tissue from the ileum, taken at autopsy. The source is a female donor older than 55 with lung cancer. In nucleotide form, the sequence is TGTGCCAGTATCCGCCGAAGACAGGGGGACACTGAAGCTTTCTTT. It encodes CASIRRRQGDTEAFF.